What follows are 26 T cell receptor beta chains derived from one specimen sequenced in a study of PD-1 blockade in classical Hodgkin lymphoma. The table came from immunoSEQ multiplex PCR; TCRdb's copy has only in-frame clones and leaves some out. The sample shows roughly 100,000 clones, roughly 91% of them seen only once. The time point denotes: cycle 4 day 1 (C4D1), after five to seven weeks of nivolumab. There was relapse after autologous stem cell transplantation in every patient, and there was variation in brentuximab vedotin exposure. Sequenced material: peripheral blood mononuclear cells (PBMCs), taken before the fourth cycle of nivolumab. The receptor set was obtained from a human donor with classical Hodgkin lymphoma.

This clone was observed a single time. The chain uses TRBV7-8 and TRBJ2-5, with TRBD1 matching over 9 bases. The V gene's germline CDR1 is SGHVS and CDR2 FQNEAQ. CDR3 length equals 14 residues. With V trimmed by 3 bases and J by 4 bases, 3 bases remained unmatched. CDR3 in DNA: TGTGCCAGCAGCTTCCCGGACAGGGGAGAGACCCAGTACTTC. It translates to CASSFPDRGETQYF.

The chain carries TRBV5-1 and TRBJ2-7; a possible D gene is TRBD1 (6 bases). Trimming stripped 0 bases from V and 0 bases from J, with 10 bases between. CDR1 is SGHRS and CDR2 is YFSETQ in the germline V gene. This CDR3 spans 15 amino acids. DNA of the CDR3: TGCGCCAGCAGCTTGGTGCAGGGGAGCTCCTACGAGCAGTACTTC. This encodes CASSLVQGSSYEQYF.

J is TRBJ2-1 and V is TRBV6-6; 8 nucleotides align to TRBD2. V trimming: 6 bases; J trimming: 4 bases; junction bases outside the gene matches: 5. This CDR3 region has 14 residues. The germline gives CDR1 MNHNY, CDR2 SVGAGI (reference sequence). The CDR3 DNA reads TGTGCCAGCAGACTAGCGGTAATGTACAATGAGCAGTTCTTC. This encodes CASRLAVMYNEQFF.

Notes on this clone: Germline and junction disagree at one end, which may indicate a read error. The chain carries TRBV30 and TRBJ2-7; D not resolved. CDR1 and CDR2 from the germline V gene are GTSNPN and SVGIG (reference sequence). The CDR3 extends over 8 amino acids. In nucleotides, the CDR3 is TGTGCCGGGTGCTACTTTCTATTC. It specifies CAGCYFLF.

This rearrangement joins TRBV10-3 to TRBJ1-3; D is unresolved. V gave up 2 bases and J gave up 4 bases, with 9 bases separating them. The CDR3 spans 14 residues. Germline V gives CDR1 ENHRY, CDR2 SYGVKD. The CDR3 here is CAISEGVEGNTIYF. The CDR3 nucleotides read TGTGCCATCAGTGAGGGGGTTGAAGGAAACACCATATATTTT.

The V and J genes are TRBV19 and TRBJ1-1; possible D gene TRBD1, 5 bases. Trimming shortened V by 4 bases and J by 4 bases, and 16 bases separated the two germline ends. CDR3 length: 15 residues. Germline lookup yields CDR1 LNHDA and CDR2 SQIVND (reference sequence). CDR3 nucleotides: TGTGCCAGTAGTACTTCCCCAGGGTTGGCCACTGAAGCTTTCTTT. Translating gives CASSTSPGLATEAFF.

The chain uses TRBV28 and TRBJ2-1, with D tentatively TRBD2 (5 bases). Germline loops: CDR1 MDHEN, CDR2 SYDVKM. V lost 3 bases and J 5 bases, leaving 23 bases between the germline ends. This CDR3 contains 18 residues. The CDR3 nucleotides are TGTGCCAGCAGTTTCCTCCAACCAGGCGGGCAATCAAACAATGAGCAGTTCTTC. It translates to CASSFLQPGGQSNNEQFF.

The genes are TRBV19 and TRBJ2-4; a weak D match, TRBD2 (6 bases). The CDR3 runs 15 residues. From germline, CDR1 is LNHDA and CDR2 SQIVND (reference sequence). The V end was cut by 5 bases, the J end by 3 bases, with 14 bases between. Here the CDR3 DNA reads TGTGCCAGTAGTCAGGAGGGTACGGGCAAAAACATTCAGTACTTC. It yields the protein CASSQEGTGKNIQYF.

J is TRBJ2-7 and V is TRBV18; weak D call: TRBD1 (6 bases). CDR3 length: 13 amino acids. Germline CDR1 and CDR2: KGHSH and LQKENI. V lost 5 bases, J lost 1 base, and 9 bases lay in between. DNA of the CDR3: TGTGCCAGCTCATCTACAGGGTCCTACGAGCAGTACTTC. It is translated as CASSSTGSYEQYF. Full variable domain (outside the CDR3, taken from reference TRBV18 and TRBJ2-7): NAGVMQNPRHLVRRRGQEARLRCSPMKGHSHVYWYRQLPEEGLKFMVYLQKENIIDESGMPKERFSAEFPKEGPSILRIQQVVRGDSAAYFCASSSTGSYEQYFGPGTRLTVT.

The chain recombines TRBV28 with TRBJ2-5; 9 bases are shared with TRBD1. The germline CDR1 and CDR2 sequences are MDHEN and SYDVKM. J gave up 1 base and V 4 bases, and 4 bases lay outside the gene matches. The CDR3 consists of 15 residues. CDR3 sequence (DNA): TGTGCCAGCAGTTCACTACAGGGGGCCCAAGAGACCCAGTACTTC. Translating it yields CASSSLQGAQETQYF.

The chain recombines TRBV28 with TRBJ2-7; 9 bases are a match to TRBD1. V shed 3 bases, J shed 5 bases, and the junction held 8 bases outside the gene matches. The CDR3 length is 15 residues. Germline values: CDR1 MDHEN, CDR2 SYDVKM. The CDR3 here is CASSFSTGGRHEQYF. The DNA for the CDR3 is TGTGCCAGCAGTTTTTCGACAGGGGGTAGGCACGAGCAGTACTTC.

This clone has only one observation. The V call is TRBV19, the J call TRBJ1-3; no firm D call. Between the trimmed V and J ends, which lost 3 bases and 0 bases, there was a span of 12 bases. CDR1 LNHDA and CDR2 SQIVND come from the germline V gene (reference sequence). This CDR3 contains 16 residues. The CDR3 coding sequence is TGTGCCAGTAGTATTGGACCCGGCTTCTCTGGAAACACCATATATTTT. This encodes CASSIGPGFSGNTIYF.

This chain links TRBV7-8 with TRBJ2-5, with 10 bases lining up with TRBD2. The V and J ends lost 2 bases and 3 bases, in that order; junction bases with no gene match: 9. This CDR3 has 17 residues. Germline V gene data show CDR1 as SGHVS and CDR2 as FQNEAQ. CDR3 coding DNA: TGTGCCAGCAGCTTACGACCCATCAGCGGGAGGGAAGAGACCCAGTACTTC. This sequence encodes CASSLRPISGREETQYF.

This chain connects TRBV2 to TRBJ1-6, with TRBD1 identical over 8 bases. CDR1 and CDR2 from the germline V gene are SNHLY and FYNNEI. The length of the CDR3 is 14 residues. V lost 4 bases to trimming and J lost 7 bases; unmatched junction nucleotides: 3. CDR3: CASSAGQGNSPLHF. The CDR3 DNA reads as TGTGCCAGCAGTGCAGGACAGGGAAATTCACCCCTCCACTTT.

The chain has TRBV6-1 and TRBJ2-7; D is unclear. Trimming shortened V by 4 bases and J by 3 bases, and 4 bases separated the two germline ends. Germline-derived CDR1 and CDR2 are MNHNS and SASEGT. The CDR3 contains 11 residues. The CDR3 is CASSAVYEQYF. The CDR3 coding sequence is TGTGCCAGCAGTGCTGTCTACGAGCAGTACTTC.

This clone was observed once. This chain joins TRBV11-2 and TRBJ2-7; 13 positions match TRBD2. The CDR3 runs 18 residues. CDR1 and CDR2 (germline): SGHAT, FQNNGV. Trimming at V came to 5 bases and at J to 2 bases, leaving 12 bases not matched to a gene. The CDR3 DNA reads TGTGCCAGCAGCCGACGGACTAGCGGGAGATTTGTTGCCTACGAGCAGTACTTC. Protein sequence: CASSRRTSGRFVAYEQYF. Variable domain in full (rest from reference TRBV11-2 and TRBJ2-7): EAGVAQSPRYKIIEKRQSVAFWCNPISGHATLYWYQQILGQGPKLLIQFQNNGVVDDSQLPKDRFSAERLKGVDSTLKIQPAKLEDSAVYLCASSRRTSGRFVAYEQYFGPGTRLTVT.

The chain joins TRBV4-1 to TRBJ1-5; 9 positions agree with TRBD1. This CDR3 is built from 17 residues. Trimming took 1 base from V and 3 from J; bases not matched to a gene: 7. CDR1 is MGHRA and CDR2 is YSYEKL in the germline V gene. Here the CDR3 reads CASSQGGQGPSNQPQHF. CDR3 DNA sequence: TGCGCCAGCAGCCAAGGGGGACAGGGTCCCTCCAATCAGCCCCAGCATTTT.

V is TRBV28 and J is TRBJ2-1, with D perhaps given as TRBD1 or TRBD2 (5 bases each). Trimming left V 10 bases short and J 6 bases short, with 16 bases between. This CDR3 has 13 residues. The germline V gene has CDR1 MDHEN and CDR2 SYDVKM. The CDR3 protein is CATPGQGPNEQFF. The CDR3 region has the DNA TGTGCCACCCCGGGGCAAGGCCCCAATGAGCAGTTCTTC.

The V and J genes are TRBV11-2 and TRBJ2-7; D may be TRBD2 (5 bases). Trimming took 1 base from V and 1 from J, leaving 11 bases between them. The CDR3 has 15 amino acids. The germline CDR1 and CDR2 sequences are SGHAT and FQNNGV. Here the CDR3 reads CASSLVGSSSYEQYF. As DNA, the CDR3 is TGTGCCAGCAGCTTAGTAGGGAGTAGTTCCTACGAGCAGTACTTC.

The chain combines TRBV7-8 with TRBJ1-1; 8 nucleotides align to TRBD1. From germline, CDR1 is SGHVS and CDR2 FQNEAQ. There are 16 residues in the CDR3. The ends lost 1 base at V and 4 bases at J; junction bases unmatched: 8. The DNA for the CDR3 is TGTGCCAGCAGCTTAGGGACAGGGATAACTGTCACTGAAGCTTTCTTT. Encoded protein: CASSLGTGITVTEAFF.

V is TRBV30 and J is TRBJ1-6; perhaps TRBD1 as D (5 bases). Germline V gene lookup returns CDR1 GTSNPN and CDR2 SVGIG (reference sequence). The CDR3 length is 16 residues. V was trimmed by 1 base and J by 0 bases, leaving 10 bases between them. The CDR3 region is CAWSEGANSYNSPLHF. The CDR3 nucleotides read TGTGCCTGGAGTGAAGGGGCGAACTCCTATAATTCACCCCTCCACTTT.

This clone has a handful of counts. The rearrangement joins TRBV6-6 to TRBJ1-5; the D is unclear. Looked up from germline, CDR1 is MNHNY and CDR2 is SVGAGI (reference sequence). The CDR3 loop spans 14 amino acids. V lost 2 bases and J lost 8, with 13 bases in between. The CDR3, as DNA: TGTGCCAGCAGTTACGTCCTCCTTATCGAGCCCCAGCATTTT. This translates into CASSYVLLIEPQHF.

This clone was seen a handful of times. The chain is built from TRBV19 and TRBJ1-1; TRBD1 might be the D (6 bases). The CDR3 covers 15 residues. From germline, CDR1 is LNHDA and CDR2 SQIVND (reference sequence). Deletions cut 4 bases from V and 0 bases from J, with 12 bases between. The CDR3 reads CASSKGGGMNTEAFF. CDR3 in DNA: TGTGCCAGTAGTAAAGGGGGAGGGATGAACACTGAAGCTTTCTTT.

This chain links TRBV5-1 with TRBJ2-7; D not resolved. The germline CDR1 and CDR2 sequences are SGHRS and YFSETQ. Trimming cost V 1 base and J 7 bases, with 12 bases left between them. This CDR3 contains 13 residues. The CDR3 loop reads CASSLPGSVEQYF. The CDR3 nucleotides read TGCGCCAGCAGCTTGCCCGGCTCCGTGGAGCAGTACTTC. The entire variable domain, with the rest obtained from reference TRBV5-1 and TRBJ2-7, is as follows: KAGVTQTPRYLIKTRGQQVTLSCSPISGHRSVSWYQQTPGQGLQFLFEYFSETQRNKGNFPGRFSGRQFSNSRSEMNVSTLELGDSALYLCASSLPGSVEQYFGPGTRLTVT.

The chain is built from TRBV5-1 and TRBJ2-1; 10 bases map to TRBD2. Looked up from germline, CDR1 is SGHRS and CDR2 is YFSETQ. There are 15 residues in the CDR3. The V gene end was trimmed by 2 bases and the J gene end by 3 bases; junction bases not matched to a gene: 2. This chain's CDR3 is CASSFGLADYNEQFF. In DNA, the CDR3 is TGCGCCAGCAGCTTCGGACTAGCGGACTACAATGAGCAGTTCTTC.

The chain is built from TRBV27 and TRBJ2-6, with D possibly matching TRBD1 (5 bases). The V end lost 6 bases, the J end lost 2 bases, and 11 bases lay between the germline ends. The CDR3 runs to 15 residues. Per the germline V gene, CDR1 is MNHEY and CDR2 is SMNVEV (reference sequence). The CDR3 sequence: CASRPGLPGANVLTF. The CDR3 nucleotides read TGTGCCAGCAGACCAGGGCTACCTGGGGCCAACGTCCTGACTTTC.